This T cell receptor (beta chain) derives from a study of shared clonotypes between healthy human individuals. At the level of the study: The people who gave samples were a couple of women and a few men aged 18 to 49. Study-level results: Enrolling few donors narrowed the genetic and exposure-history diversity that was represented.

CDR1 is LNHDA and CDR2 is SQIVND in the germline V gene (reference sequence). The CDR3 extends over 17 amino acids. V lost 4 bases and J 2 bases, leaving 15 bases between the germline ends. The data were produced by immunoSEQ multiplex PCR, yet TCRdb's version contains in-frame clones alone and is incomplete. The sample records about 500,000 clones, roughly three quarters being singletons. The study enrolled healthy HIV-negative adults without recent acute infections or vaccinations as donors. Tens of millions of PBMCs were counted before genomic DNA extraction. A word on this clone: Its antigen remains unknown.

The chain has TRBV19 and TRBJ2-6; TRBD1 is a possible D gene (7 bases). The sequencing input was PBMCs. The TCR comes from a woman aged 40 to 50 in good health. Some clones in this sample may be carry-over from other donors' samples. The CDR3 is CASSTKEGAPGANVLTF. CDR3 coding DNA: TGTGCCAGTAGTACGAAGGAGGGGGCGCCTGGGGCCAACGTCCTGACTTTC.